The 20 T cell receptor beta chains below come from one sample, sequenced in a study of lung T cells in sarcoidosis with Löfgren's syndrome. A single record per CDR3 protein comes from TCRdb applying MiXCR to the reads. The sample carries thousands of distinct CDR3 sequences, around 21% recorded once. The sequencing input was CD4+ T cells from bronchoalveolar lavage fluid. These receptors came from a human donor with sarcoidosis (Löfgren's syndrome or another form), or a control subject (not recorded which).

This clonotype was detected ten times or more. The chain recombines TRBV20-1 with TRBJ1-1; 7 nucleotides agree with TRBD1. From germline, CDR1 is DFQATT and CDR2 SNEGSKA (reference sequence). The CDR3 extends over 13 amino acids. Trimming cost V 5 bases and J 0 bases; bases outside gene matches: 3. CDR3 amino acids: CSAVTGLNTEAFF. For the CDR3, the DNA is TGCAGTGCTGTGACAGGGTTGAACACTGAAGCTTTCTTT.

For this clonotype: A much more abundant neighbour one base away suggests this may be a read error. The rearrangement uses TRBV5-1 and TRBJ2-1; TRBD2 agrees at 11 bases. The CDR3 runs 16 residues. Unmatched junction bases numbered 11, after V lost 6 bases and J lost 6 bases. Germline CDR1 is SGHRS and CDR2 is YFSETQ. CDR3 region: CASTVGTSGGFNEQFF. CDR3 sequence (DNA): TGCGCCAGCACCGTTGGTACTAGCGGGGGATTCAATGAGCAGTTCTTC.

V is TRBV5-1 and J is TRBJ2-5, with D perhaps TRBD1 (6 bases). Germline V gene sequence: CDR1 SGHRS, CDR2 YFSETQ. Between the trimmed V and J ends, which lost 1 base and 2 bases, there was a span of 12 bases. The CDR3 length is 15 residues. The CDR3 nucleotides are TGCGCCAGCAGCTTGTCCGGGACACTACAAGAGACCCAGTACTTC. Protein: CASSLSGTLQETQYF.

As concerns this clonotype: One end of the junction does not line up with germline, which may come from a read error. The V and J genes are TRBV28 and TRBJ2-2, with D possibly TRBD2 on 5 matching bases. There are 15 residues in the CDR3. Germline CDR1 is MDHEN and CDR2 is SYDVKM. In DNA form, the CDR3 reads TGTGCCAGCAGTTTCGAGGAACTAGGCACCAGGGAGCTGTTTTTT. Protein: CASSFEELGTRELFF.

A remark on this clonotype: One junction end does not reproduce the germline sequence, and a read error may be involved. The chain uses TRBV2 and TRBJ1-6; D ambiguous. The length of the CDR3 is 15 residues. The germline V gene encodes CDR1 SNHLY and CDR2 FYNNEI. CDR3 DNA: TGTGCCAGCAGCGACATCGGCTCCTATAATACACCCCTCCACTTT. Translating gives CASSDIGSYNTPLHF.

The chain recombines TRBV27 with TRBJ2-5, with 9 bases matching TRBD1. This CDR3 is 14 amino acids long. The J segment lost 4 bases and the V segment lost 7 bases, leaving 7 bases of the junction unmatched. The germline CDR1 and CDR2 sequences are MNHEY and SMNVEV (reference sequence). The CDR3 nucleotides read TGTGCCAGCAAAACCGGGACAGGGAGAGAGACCCAGTACTTC. It encodes CASKTGTGRETQYF.

This clonotype has at least ten counts. The chain carries TRBV28 and TRBJ1-1, with D unresolved. This CDR3 contains 15 residues. Germline V gene data show CDR1 as MDHEN and CDR2 as SYDVKM. V dropped 2 bases and J dropped 0 bases, with 10 bases sitting between them. CDR3 coding DNA: TGTGCCAGCAGTTTAGGGGAGAAGTTGAACACTGAAGCTTTCTTT. Amino acid sequence: CASSLGEKLNTEAFF.

In this sample, this clonotype turned up many times. The chain links TRBV10-3 to TRBJ2-7; 8 bases agree with TRBD2. Trimming removed 11 bases from V and 6 bases from J; junction bases left unmatched: 9. This CDR3 region has 12 residues. Germline values: CDR1 ENHRY, CDR2 SYGVKD. CDR3 bases: TGTGCCGCCTCGGGACTAGACTTCGAGCAGTACTTC. Translated: CAASGLDFEQYF.

This clonotype was counted many times. The V and J genes are TRBV7-9 and TRBJ2-2, with D perhaps being TRBD1 or TRBD2 (5 bases each). CDR1 is SEHNR, CDR2 FQNEAQ, per germline (reference sequence). The CDR3 is made up of 18 amino acids. Trimming left V 5 bases short and J 0 bases short, with 19 bases between. In DNA, the CDR3 is TGTGCCAGCAGCGCCGGGACCGAGGGAAGAGCGAACACCGGGGAGCTGTTTTTT. It translates to CASSAGTEGRANTGELFF.

The J gene is TRBJ1-1, the V gene TRBV18, with D unclear. The germline V gene has CDR1 KGHSH and CDR2 LQKENI. Trimming left V 3 bases short and J 11 bases short, with 22 bases between. The CDR3 runs 15 residues. The CDR3 spells CASSPRIGASVSAFF. CDR3 nucleotides: TGTGCCAGCTCACCTCGGATAGGAGCGTCTGTCTCTGCTTTCTTT.

This clonotype showed up many times. The chain carries TRBV29-1 and TRBJ2-2; TRBD1 matches 7 bases. The CDR3 consists of 14 residues. V lost 7 bases to trimming and J lost 7 bases; unmatched junction nucleotides: 12. Germline V gene lookup returns CDR1 SQVTM and CDR2 ANQGSEA. Written as DNA, the CDR3 is TGCAGCGCCCCCCTAGGGGGCGTAGGCGGGGAGCTGTTTTTT. Amino acid sequence: CSAPLGGVGGELFF.

This clonotype was observed a few times. The chain uses TRBV9 and TRBJ2-3; D may correspond to TRBD1 or TRBD2 (6 bases each). Trimming took 6 bases from V and 2 from J, leaving 16 bases between them. In germline, CDR1 is SGDLS, CDR2 YYNGEE. The CDR3 consists of 15 residues. CDR3 sequence: CASTRSRGPTDTQYF. The CDR3, as DNA: TGTGCCAGCACCAGATCCCGGGGGCCCACAGATACGCAGTATTTT.

This clonotype was observed a few times. This chain uses TRBV7-2 with TRBJ1-5; 7 bases line up with TRBD1. The germline V gene encodes CDR1 SGHTA and CDR2 FQGNSA. The ends lost 5 bases at V and 6 bases at J; junction bases unmatched: 10. The CDR3 loop spans 15 amino acids. The CDR3 nucleotides are TGTGCCAGCAGCAAACAGGGAGGGGGCGGTCAGCCCCAGCATTTT. It codes for CASSKQGGGGQPQHF.

Only a few counts were recorded for this clonotype. The chain joins TRBV5-6 to TRBJ2-1, with 10 positions matching TRBD2. CDR1 is SGHDT and CDR2 is YYEEEE in the germline V gene. V lost 4 bases to trimming and J lost 6 bases; unmatched junction nucleotides: 7. The CDR3 runs 15 residues. DNA for the CDR3: TGTGCCAGCAGCAGAAGCGGGGGGGCCGTCAATGAGCAGTTCTTC. As protein: CASSRSGGAVNEQFF.

Regarding this clonotype: The missing conserved phenylalanine or tryptophan at the end of this CDR3 makes a read error likely. No DNA is shown, since the ends of the CDR3 on it are uncertain; the CDR3 is the one TCRdb lists. The CDR3 protein is CASSPTVLYGYIL. The chain uses TRBV14 and TRBJ1-2. The CDR3 length is 13 residues, termini included. Germline CDR1 is SGHDN and CDR2 is FVKESK.

The sample holds many counts of this clonotype. The chain employs TRBV9 and TRBJ2-1, with 8 bases identical to TRBD2. The CDR3 contains 15 residues. The germline V gene has CDR1 SGDLS and CDR2 YYNGEE. Trimming removed 4 bases from V and 6 bases from J; junction bases left unmatched: 9. CDR3 coding DNA: TGTGCCAGCAGCCCTAGGGTGGCGGGGGGCAATGAGCAGTTCTTC. Its protein is CASSPRVAGGNEQFF.

The table lists this clonotype with many counts. The chain recombines TRBV19 with TRBJ2-7, with 7 bases aligning to TRBD1. Germline lookup yields CDR1 LNHDA and CDR2 SQIVND (reference sequence). V lost 8 bases, J lost 1 base, and 2 bases stayed unmatched. The CDR3 is 12 residues long. DNA of the CDR3: TGTGCCAGTGGGGACAGTTCCTACGAGCAGTACTTC. As protein: CASGDSSYEQYF.

The rearrangement links TRBV3-1 to TRBJ2-6; D ambiguous. Trimming shortened V by 0 bases and J by 0 bases, and 6 bases separated the two germline ends. The CDR3 covers 16 residues. Germline lookup yields CDR1 LGHDT and CDR2 YNNKEL (reference sequence). CDR3 sequence reads: CASSQEVASGANVLTF. CDR3 nucleotides: TGTGCCAGCAGCCAAGAGGTAGCCTCTGGGGCCAACGTCCTGACTTTC.

V and J are TRBV7-2 and TRBJ2-7; TRBD1 is a possible D gene (5 bases). CDR3 length: 15 amino acids. V was clipped by 5 bases and J by 4 bases, with 18 bases between them. CDR1 and CDR2 (germline): SGHTA, FQGNSA. For the CDR3, the DNA is TGTGCCAGCAGCCCCTGGGGCCGCACGACTTACGAGCAGTACTTC. Its protein is CASSPWGRTTYEQYF.

The sample holds many counts of this clonotype. The chain employs TRBV19 and TRBJ1-1, with D maybe TRBD1 (5 bases). The germline V gene encodes CDR1 LNHDA and CDR2 SQIVND (reference sequence). The CDR3 has 14 residues. V lost 11 bases and J 3 bases, leaving 19 bases between the germline ends. The CDR3, as DNA: TGTGCCTCTAAGCCGGGACGGAAAGACACTGAAGCTTTCTTT. It translates to CASKPGRKDTEAFF.